This T cell receptor beta chain was recovered during a study of blood T cell repertoires in COVID-19. Under the authors' procedure: Researchers report that nucleated cell counts were estimated from reference gene primer amplification. Some clones are missing from TCRdb's copy, which holds only in-frame ones; the method was immunoSEQ multiplex PCR. V, J and clone size reflect that table, while D and trimming were determined from the DNA. This repertoire shows under 500,000 clones, roughly nine tenths found once; its top ten account for 0.95% to 1.3%. The germline V gene has CDR1 WSHSY and CDR2 SAAADI. This CDR3 contains 13 residues. The V gene lost 8 bases and the J gene lost 0 bases, with 8 bases spanning the gap.

The rearrangement uses TRBV10-2 and TRBJ1-5, with unresolved D. The clonotype comes from a man aged 25-40 years who had recovered from COVID-19. Sequencing was carried out using PBMCs or T cells enriched from blood (not recorded which). CDR3 nucleotide sequence: TGCGCCAGCGGAGACTATAGCAATCAGCCCCAGCATTTT. Residues: CASGDYSNQPQHF.